This is a list of T cell receptor beta chains from one sample in a study of vaccination and CD4 T cells after COVID-19. These receptors' antigens are unknown. TCRdb reprocessed the PCR reads with MiXCR, giving one entry per CDR3 protein. The sample has roughly 26,000 distinct CDR3 sequences, roughly 40% seen once. Sequenced: CD4+ T cells from blood, cultured in vitro. These receptors were obtained from a human donor who had recovered from COVID-19. Each CDR3 is given with its conserved first and last residue. The D gene is left open where the match is weak. Size tells how often a clone was seen (once, few, many) or the class of an expanded clone, and some rows leave it out.

j_gene	v_gene	len	d_gene	abundance	CDR3nt	CDR3aa
TRBJ2-1	TRBV20-1	15	.	.	TGCGGTGCTAGAGATGTAAGCGGTCCCTACAATGAGCAGTTCTTC	CGARDVSGPYNEQFF
TRBJ2-2	TRBV10-3	15	TRBD1	few	TGTGCCATCAGTGAGGCCGGACAGGGGACCGGGGAGCTGTTTTTT	CAISEAGQGTGELFF
TRBJ1-1	TRBV19	15	.	.	TGTGCCAGTAGTACAAGGGGGGGAGTTACCACTGAAGCTTTCTTT	CASSTRGGVTTEAFF
TRBJ1-1	TRBV2	14	.	.	TGTGCCAGCAGTCCCCGGGCTCTGACGGCTGAAGCTTTCTTT	CASSPRALTAEAFF
TRBJ2-7	TRBV5-4	14	.	.	TGTGCCAGCAGCTTACAGCGCAACTCCTACGAGCAGTACTTC	CASSLQRNSYEQYF
TRBJ2-3	TRBV19	17	TRBD2	.	TGTGCCAGTAGTTCTCGCGCCGGGACTAGCGTGATGGGTACGCAGTATTTT	CASSSRAGTSVMGTQYF
TRBJ1-1	TRBV2	13	.	.	TGTGCCAGCGGCCAGGAACGGAACACTGAAGCTTTCTTT	CASGQERNTEAFF
TRBJ2-7	TRBV5-1	15	TRBD1	.	TGCGCCAGCAGCTTGAACAGGGGGTCGGCCTACGAGCAGTACTTC	CASSLNRGSAYEQYF
TRBJ1-5	TRBV28	15	.	few	TGTGCCAGCAAGCCCCCCCTTTCGAGCAATCAGCCCCAGCATTTT	CASKPPLSSNQPQHF
TRBJ2-3	TRBV14	17	.	.	TGTGCCAGCAGCCCTCGGCTAGCGCCTACTAGCACAGATACGCAGTATTTT	CASSPRLAPTSTDTQYF
TRBJ2-7	TRBV28	13	.	.	TGTGCCAGCAGTGTATCAGGGGCCTACGAGCAGTACTTC	CASSVSGAYEQYF
TRBJ2-1	TRBV7-3	15	.	once	TGTGCCAGCGGCAACCTAGCGACAAGGCCGGATGAGCAGTTCTTC	CASGNLATRPDEQFF
TRBJ1-6	TRBV6-1	16	TRBD1	few	TGTGCCAGCAGTGAAGCTTTTGGAACAGGGGACTCACCCCTCCACTTT	CASSEAFGTGDSPLHF
TRBJ2-1	TRBV7-2	21	TRBD2	.	TGTGCCAGCAGCTTATTTGGGGGACTAGCGGGGGTGTCACTTCGGGACAATGAGCAGTTCTTC	CASSLFGGLAGVSLRDNEQFF
TRBJ2-1	TRBV12-3/TRBV12-4	16	TRBD2	.	TGTGCCAGCAGTGGCAATGTAGCGGGAGTTTATTATGAGCAGTTCTTC	CASSGNVAGVYYEQFF
TRBJ2-5	TRBV6-2/TRBV6-3	13	.	.	TGTGCCGGAAGGAGGGCAGGGCGGGAGACCCAGTACTTC	CAGRRAGRETQYF
TRBJ2-7	TRBV15	15	.	few	TGTGCCACCAGCACCTGGGCGGGGAGGTCCTACGAGCAGTACTTC	CATSTWAGRSYEQYF
TRBJ2-3	TRBV11-2	14	.	few	TGTGCCAGCAGCTTAGGCGGAGGGCCAGATACGCAGTATTTT	CASSLGGGPDTQYF
TRBJ2-1	TRBV19	18	TRBD2	.	TGTGCCAGTAGTAAAGGACTAGCGGGGGGGCCCTCCTACAATGAGCAGTTCTTC	CASSKGLAGGPSYNEQFF
TRBJ2-3	TRBV10-3	15	TRBD2	.	TGTGCCATCAGGGGGACTAGCGGGGCGACAGATACGCAGTATTTT	CAIRGTSGATDTQYF
TRBJ2-1	TRBV7-8	15	.	.	TGTGCCAGCAGCGGAAGGGGGACTAACTTCAATGAGCAGTTCTTC	CASSGRGTNFNEQFF
TRBJ2-7	TRBV5-4	12	.	.	TGTGCCAGCAGCTCCCAGGGCGGCGAGCAGTACTTC	CASSSQGGEQYF
TRBJ1-3	TRBV6-1	14	TRBD1	few	TGTGCCAGCAGATCGACAGGGGAGCGAAACACCATATATTTT	CASRSTGERNTIYF
TRBJ2-4	TRBV19	16	.	.	TGTGCCAGTAGTATGAGAAGCGACGGTACCAAAAACATTCAGTACTTC	CASSMRSDGTKNIQYF
TRBJ1-1	TRBV12-3/TRBV12-4	14	.	.	TGTGCCAGCAGTGTTTCGAGGCAGGGATTTGGCGCTTTCTTT	CASSVSRQGFGAFF
TRBJ2-1	TRBV20-1	14	.	once	TGCAGTGCTAGAGGGGGAGCGTTGTACAATGAGCAGTTCTTC	CSARGGALYNEQFF
TRBJ1-4	TRBV2	14	.	few	TGTGCCAGCACCATGAGGGGCTCTAATGAAAAACTGTTTTTT	CASTMRGSNEKLFF
TRBJ1-1	TRBV12-3/TRBV12-4	12	.	.	TGTGCCAGCAGTTTACGTGGAACTGAAGCTTTCTTT	CASSLRGTEAFF
TRBJ2-3	TRBV7-2	15	TRBD2	.	TGTGCCAGCAGCCCTTCAGCGGGAGGGGCAGATACGCAGTATTTT	CASSPSAGGADTQYF
TRBJ1-2	TRBV7-9	11	.	few	TGTGCCAGCAGCTTAGAGGGAGACTACACCTTC	CASSLEGDYTF
TRBJ2-1	TRBV9	16	TRBD2	.	TGTGCCAGCAGCGTTAAGGGGTCCCAGACTAGCGGTGAGCAGTTCTTC	CASSVKGSQTSGEQFF
TRBJ1-1	TRBV20-1	8	.	.	TGCAGTGCTAGAGATACAGGCTTT	CSARDTGF
TRBJ2-7	TRBV30	16	.	.	TGTGCCTGGAGTGTATTTCGGGACGGCCTGAGGGGCGAGCAGTACTTC	CAWSVFRDGLRGEQYF
TRBJ2-3	TRBV20-1	15	.	few	TGCAGTGCTAGAGACCCTTTCGGGAGCACAGATACGCAGTATTTT	CSARDPFGSTDTQYF
TRBJ1-2	TRBV7-9	14	TRBD1	.	TGTGCCAGCAGCCGGGGACAGCGGGAGAGTGGCTACACCTTC	CASSRGQRESGYTF
TRBJ1-5	TRBV19	16	TRBD1	.	TGTGCCACCCGTATTGGAGACAGGGGAAGCAATCAGCCCCAGCATTTT	CATRIGDRGSNQPQHF
TRBJ2-3	TRBV15	18	TRBD2	.	TGTGCCACCAGCAGAGGGGAACTAGCGGGGGGGGTGGCAGATACGCAGTATTTT	CATSRGELAGGVADTQYF
TRBJ1-3	TRBV28	13	TRBD1	.	TGTGCCAGCAGCACAGGGGGCCGGGACACCATATATTTT	CASSTGGRDTIYF
TRBJ2-5	TRBV2	13	.	few	TGTGCCAGCAACCCGGACAGAGAAGAGACCCAGTACTTC	CASNPDREETQYF
TRBJ1-2	TRBV6-5	15	.	.	TGTGCCAGCAGTTACTCGAGTGGAGGGAGCTATGGCTACACCTTC	CASSYSSGGSYGYTF
TRBJ2-3	TRBV28	17	TRBD1	.	TGTGCCAGCAGTTTACCCGAGACAGGGTCCGTGGCAGATACGCAGTATTTT	CASSLPETGSVADTQYF
TRBJ1-1	TRBV7-9	14	.	.	TGTGCCAGCAGCTTAGGGGGCGGAAGGACTGAAGCTTTCTTT	CASSLGGGRTEAFF
TRBJ1-5	TRBV6-2/TRBV6-3	12	.	few	TGTGCCAGCAGGACCCTTACTCAGCCCCAGCATTTT	CASRTLTQPQHF
TRBJ1-5	TRBV19	14	.	.	TGTGCCAGTAGTACCGCAGCTAGCAATCAGCCCCAGCATTTT	CASSTAASNQPQHF
TRBJ2-3	TRBV5-1	15	TRBD2	.	TGCGCCAGCAGCCCCGGCGGGAGGCTGACAGATACGCAGTATTTT	CASSPGGRLTDTQYF
TRBJ2-2	TRBV10-3	16	TRBD1	few	TGTGCCATCAGTGAGTTTCCCGGACAGGGTGCCGGGGAGCTGTTTTTT	CAISEFPGQGAGELFF
TRBJ2-3	TRBV2	17	.	.	TGTGCCAGCAGCGAAGGCCCTGTAATAGCCTACACAGATACGCAGTATTTT	CASSEGPVIAYTDTQYF
TRBJ2-1	TRBV11-2	15	.	.	TGTGCCAGCAGCCACGGCGGAGCGTCCTACAATGAGCAGTTCTTC	CASSHGGASYNEQFF
TRBJ2-2	TRBV4-3	17	.	few	TGCGCCAGCAGCCAAGAGCGGGCGGGGTCGAACACCGGGGAGCTGTTTTTT	CASSQERAGSNTGELFF
TRBJ1-5	TRBV6-1	16	TRBD1	few	TGTGCCAGCAGTGTTGACAGGGAAGGTTCCAATCAGCCCCAGCATTTT	CASSVDREGSNQPQHF
TRBJ1-4	TRBV11-2	14	.	.	TGTGCCAGCAGGGAGGTCGATCGGGAAGGAAAACTGTTTTTT	CASREVDREGKLFF
TRBJ1-2	TRBV10-3	13	.	.	TGTGCCACCAGTGAGACCTGGACAGATGGCTACACCTTC	CATSETWTDGYTF
TRBJ2-2	TRBV7-6	14	.	few	TGTGCCAGCAGCTTAGCGGGGTCGGGCGGGGAGCTGTTTTTT	CASSLAGSGGELFF
TRBJ1-4	TRBV6-1	15	TRBD1	.	TGTGCCAGCAGGCAACTACAGGGGAGAGATGAAAAACTGTTTTTT	CASRQLQGRDEKLFF
TRBJ2-3	TRBV5-1	16	TRBD2	.	TGCGCCAGCAGCGGATCACTAGCGGGGGATCGTAATACGCAGTATTTT	CASSGSLAGDRNTQYF